Below, 14 T cell receptor beta chains from the same sample are listed, as sequenced in a study of blood T cell repertoires in COVID-19. The protocol was immunoSEQ multiplex PCR, while the TCRdb copy is restricted to in-frame clones and leaves out a portion. This table holds around 250,000 clones, around 81% found once. Sequencing used PBMCs or T cells enriched from blood (not recorded which). These receptors all stem from a man between 50 and 59 years old who had recovered from COVID-19.

The V and J genes are TRBV27 and TRBJ1-1; D may be TRBD1 (6 bases). The V gene's germline CDR1 is MNHEY and CDR2 SMNVEV (reference sequence). The CDR3 is made up of 13 amino acids. Trimming pared 6 bases from V and 5 bases from J, leaving 13 bases between. The CDR3: CASSTTGRTEAFF. The CDR3 DNA follows: TGTGCCAGCAGCACCACAGGGCGGACTGAAGCTTTCTTT.

The rearrangement links TRBV10-3 to TRBJ2-5, with D possibly TRBD1 on 5 matching bases. Germline V gives CDR1 ENHRY, CDR2 SYGVKD. The CDR3 runs 15 residues. Trimming took off 3 bases at V and 6 bases at J, with 17 bases between the two ends. CDR3 region: CAISEWGKGVQTQYF. CDR3 sequence (DNA): TGTGCCATCAGTGAATGGGGAAAAGGGGTCCAGACCCAGTACTTC.

Only one count was recorded for this clone. The gene calls are TRBV5-8 and TRBJ1-1; 8 bases map to TRBD1. V lost 3 bases to trimming and J lost 4 bases; unmatched junction nucleotides: 14. Germline lookup yields CDR1 SGHTS and CDR2 YDEGEE. The CDR3 consists of 17 residues. The CDR3 DNA sequence: TGTGCCAGCAGCTCGGCCTTTGGACAGGGTGGAGGCACTGAAGCTTTCTTT. Translated: CASSSAFGQGGGTEAFF. The variable domain in full, with the rest retrieved from reference TRBV5-8 and TRBJ1-1, is EAGVTQSPTHLIKTRGQQATLRCSPISGHTSVYWYQQALGLGLQFLLWYDEGEERNRGNFPPRFSGRQFPNYSSELNVNALELEDSALYLCASSSAFGQGGGTEAFFGQGTRLTVV.

This clone showed up just once. V is TRBV3-1 (or the pseudogene TRBV3-2) and J is TRBJ1-2, with D maybe TRBD1 (6 bases). The germline V gene has CDR1 LGHDT and CDR2 YNNKEL (reference sequence). The CDR3 runs 14 residues. With 4 bases removed from V and 0 bases from J, the gap between germline ends came to 9 bases. The CDR3 nucleotides are TGTGCCAGCAGCCCCCGGACAGCTAACTATGGCTACACCTTC. This codes for CASSPRTANYGYTF.

The gene calls are TRBV28 and TRBJ2-7; tentative D call: TRBD2 (5 bases). The ends were cut back, 2 bases at V and 6 bases at J, with 14 bases in the middle. The CDR3 totals 14 residues. CDR1 is MDHEN, CDR2 SYDVKM, per germline. CDR3 loop: CASSLGFLRGEQYF. Written as DNA, the CDR3 is TGTGCCAGCAGTTTAGGGTTCTTACGGGGCGAGCAGTACTTC.

This clone showed up just a few times. V gene TRBV19 combines with J gene TRBJ2-7; TRBD2 aligns across 11 bases. The CDR3 has 14 residues. With V trimmed by 7 bases and J by 6 bases, 8 bases remained unmatched. Germline lookup yields CDR1 LNHDA and CDR2 SQIVND (reference sequence). In DNA, the CDR3 is TGTGCCAGTACCGGACTAGCGGGCAAAGGCGAGCAGTACTTC. This encodes CASTGLAGKGEQYF.

The genes are TRBV6-2 or TRBV6-3 and TRBJ2-7; D is perhaps TRBD2 (7 bases). V lost 1 base and J 1 base, leaving 14 bases between the germline ends. The CDR3 extends over 16 amino acids. The germline V gene has CDR1 MNHEY and CDR2 SVGEGT. CDR3 DNA: TGTGCCAGCAGTTACTATCGGGGGGCGAGTTCCTACGAGCAGTACTTC. Protein: CASSYYRGASSYEQYF.

V gene TRBV2 combines with J gene TRBJ2-5, with 8 bases matching TRBD2. The CDR3 is made up of 17 amino acids. After removal of 4 bases from V and 4 bases from J, the junction contained 14 bases not matched to a gene. Germline V lookup: CDR1 SNHLY, CDR2 FYNNEI. The CDR3 DNA sequence: TGTGCCAGCAGTGCTGTTGTAAGGACTAGCTTTGGAGAGACCCAGTACTTC. Protein product: CASSAVVRTSFGETQYF.

V gene TRBV11-2 combines with J gene TRBJ2-2; weak D call: TRBD2 (7 bases). Trimming left V 5 bases short and J 5 bases short, with 15 bases between. The CDR3 spans 15 residues. Germline V lookup: CDR1 SGHAT, CDR2 FQNNGV. The CDR3 DNA follows: TGTGCCAGCAGCCTTATAGGGGGGGGAACCGGGGAGCTGTTTTTT. As protein: CASSLIGGGTGELFF. The full variable domain, rest sourced from reference TRBV11-2 and TRBJ2-2, is EAGVAQSPRYKIIEKRQSVAFWCNPISGHATLYWYQQILGQGPKLLIQFQNNGVVDDSQLPKDRFSAERLKGVDSTLKIQPAKLEDSAVYLCASSLIGGGTGELFFGEGSRLTVL.

The rearrangement uses TRBV29-1 and TRBJ1-4, with D tentatively TRBD1 (6 bases). This CDR3 is built from 13 residues. From germline, CDR1 is SQVTM and CDR2 ANQGSEA. Trimming shortened V by 7 bases and J by 6 bases, and 15 bases separated the two germline ends. The CDR3 sequence is CSGRTGRDEKLFF. DNA for the CDR3: TGCAGCGGGCGAACAGGGCGAGATGAAAAACTGTTTTTT.

This clone was observed once. The genes are TRBV6-2 or TRBV6-3 and TRBJ1-2, with D perhaps matching TRBD1 (6 bases). Per the germline V gene, CDR1 is MNHEY and CDR2 is SVGEGT. Trimming removed 2 bases from V and 6 bases from J, with 13 bases in between. This CDR3 is built from 14 residues. The CDR3 here is CASSYNSGVNGYTF. Here the CDR3 DNA reads TGTGCCAGCAGTTACAATTCAGGGGTAAATGGCTACACCTTC.

This clone has a handful of counts. The chain employs TRBV5-1 and TRBJ1-5; TRBD1 might be the D (5 bases). The CDR3 sequence is 14 residues long. Trimming removed 0 bases at V and 4 bases at J, with 8 bases between. Germline CDR1 reads SGHRS; CDR2 reads YFSETQ. The CDR3, as DNA: TGCGCCAGCAGCTTGGACAGGACAAATCAGCCCCAGCATTTT. This encodes CASSLDRTNQPQHF.

This sequence joins TRBV11-3 and TRBJ2-3; 8 bases fit TRBD1. Trimming took 3 bases from V and 4 from J; bases not matched to a gene: 6. This CDR3 is 15 amino acids long. Germline-derived CDR1 and CDR2 are SGHNT and YENEEA. CDR3 sequence (DNA): TGTGCCAGCAGCTTTGGACAGGGCGAGGCAGATACGCAGTATTTT. It specifies CASSFGQGEADTQYF.

This sequence joins TRBV5-1 and TRBJ1-1; 7 bases map to TRBD1. Losses at the gene ends were 7 bases for V and 1 base for J; bases not matched to a gene: 4. The CDR3 spans 13 residues. Germline CDR1 is SGHRS and CDR2 is YFSETQ. The DNA for the CDR3 is TGCGCCAGCGAACGGGACAGGAACACTGAAGCTTTCTTT. Encoded protein: CASERDRNTEAFF.